Here is one T cell receptor (beta chain) with its context. This clonotype was observed a handful of times. Its specific antigen is unknown. Base quality data are lacking; no much larger clone is found one base away. The meaning of the sample's time point label: patch test 1, 2 weeks after DPC sensitization. In light of the paper, this sample's treatment or condition label describes: therapeutic diphenylcyclopropenone sensitization with weekly scalp DPC. At each patch-test visit, blood was drawn before the patch test was applied. Eligible patients were aged 18 to 70, diagnosed with alopecia, deemed suitable for DPC therapy, and excluded if pregnant. Total RNA was isolated from unfractionated whole blood collected in Tempus Blood RNA tubes. This entry comes from a study of human T cells and chemical hapten exposure (dated by TCRdb to about 2021). For context, the study as a whole: For sensitization, 2% DPC in acetone was applied to a 2 cm by 2 cm area of upper inner arm skin. Patch testing was performed on the upper back with Finn chambers containing 0.01% DPC, and the patch tests were scored after 6 days according to International Contact Dermatitis Research Group standards. For TCR sequencing, blood came from about 29 alopecia patients at anywhere from one to four time points (pre-sensitization, 2, 6 and 24 weeks). Peripheral blood TCR repertoire changes were tracked in vivo in alopecia patients during primary and secondary sensitization to the hapten diphenylcyclopropenone (DPC). Libraries were pooled for sequencing, and variation in per-sample TCR yields was attributed mainly to small differences in library volumes within the pool. Patient blood was sampled pre-sensitization (week 0) and at 2, 6 and about 24 weeks after DPC sensitization. Weekly therapeutic DPC doses were additionally applied to the scalp of patients throughout the approximately 24-week study period. The mostly female patient cohort included alopecia areata with under or over 50% scalp involvement, alopecia totalis and alopecia universalis. What the authors observed across the whole study: Because every patient had alopecia, a presumed autoimmune disease, the patients' immune response might differ from that of healthy individuals. The number of PT1 expanded TCRs positively correlated with patch test score, significant at thresholds 8, 16 and 32 but not 4. Compared with pre-sensitization or healthy control sets, expanded TCRs formed significantly more large CDR3 similarity clusters, which is consistent with antigen-driven responses. Repeated subsampling changed both the strength of the expansion versus patch-test correlation and the threshold at which that correlation became significant. DPC sensitization did not change how many TCRs were above 1 in 1000 frequency, and no evidence was found of alterations in global repertoire structure.

The germline V gene supplies CDR1 KGHDR and CDR2 SFDVKD. Measured from the cysteine to the phenylalanine, the CDR3 is 16 residues long. Just CDR3 DNA is preserved here, 48 bases in frame from base 1. Trimming takes 2 bases from V and 6 bases from J, and the germline ends sit 18 bases apart. The library was obtained by RACE. Sequencing used a NextSeq 500. During library preparation, unique molecular identifiers were attached to individual cDNA molecules so that TCRs could be counted quantitatively and reproducibly. From each blood RNA sample, both TCR alpha and TCR beta chains were sequenced. On the authors' methods: A median of roughly 98,000 TCRs per sample was observed, with a range of 23,224 to 690,600. The Decombinator software suite was used to annotate the V, J and CDR3 of the TCR reads. For the PS versus PT1 abundance plots, all samples were subsampled to the same number of TCRs (28,000). TCRs were defined as expanded if absent before sensitization and observed at least eight times at the 2-week time point. Starting from the raw public reads, TCRdb applied fastp trimming at Q25, assembled clones with MiXCR and retained in-frame beta chains. Rows are combined by CDR3 protein, so each entry shows the most common genes and DNA. TCRdb, not the authors, supplied the V and J calls. The sample data list 75,000 to 95,000 distinct CDR3 sequences, and approximately 10% of these were observed just once. The ten most abundant clones make up roughly 3.6% of the sample.

This specimen consisted of whole blood, obtained in connection with sensitization to the hapten diphenylcyclopropenone (DPC). The source of this sequence is a woman aged 55 to 70 with alopecia areata. Some clones in this sample may be carry-over from other donors' samples. The sequence links TRBV24-1 to TRBJ1-2; the D gene is possibly TRBD1, with 6 bases matching. The DNA sequence is TGTGCCACCAGTGATTCGACAGCCGGGACATTCGATGGCTACACCTTC. Translated, this is CATSDSTAGTFDGYTF.